The rows below give T cell receptor beta chains drawn from one sample of a study of CD8 T cells in Susac syndrome. TCRdb redid the calling of the immunoSEQ multiplex PCR reads with MiXCR, one entry per CDR3 protein. The data show about 120,000 distinct CDR3 sequences, around 95% seen once. Sequencing was done on a sample of CD4+ T cells from PBMCs. The receptors originated from a human donor in good health. CDR3s include the opening cysteine and the closing phenylalanine or tryptophan. A D gene is named only where the DNA matches it firmly. Some rows have no size entry. The others give once, few or many, or a class for an expanded clone.

abundance	v_gene	d_gene	j_gene	CDR3nt	CDR3aa
-	TRBV7-2	-	TRBJ1-1	TGTGCCAGCAGCTGGGGAAATGAAGCTTTCTTT	CASSWGNEAFF
-	TRBV30	-	TRBJ2-2	TGTGCCTGGAGAGGTAGGGCACTAAACACCGGGGAGCTGTTTTTT	CAWRGRALNTGELFF
-	TRBV29-1	TRBD2	TRBJ2-3	TGCAGCGTTGACGCTAGCGGGAGAAATACGCAGTATTTT	CSVDASGRNTQYF
-	TRBV9	-	TRBJ2-3	TGTGCCAGCAGCGTAGAGGCGAGGCTAGCTACGGATACGCAGTATTTT	CASSVEARLATDTQYF
-	TRBV7-2	TRBD1	TRBJ2-5	TGTGCCAGCAGCTTAAATGGACAGGGTAGTCAGACCCAGTACTTC	CASSLNGQGSQTQYF
few	TRBV9	-	TRBJ2-3	TGTGCCAGCAGCGCGACAGGACATGAGGCAGATACGCAGTATTTT	CASSATGHEADTQYF
-	TRBV30	-	TRBJ2-1	TGTGCCTGGAGTCCATACAATGAGCAGTTCTTC	CAWSPYNEQFF
-	TRBV3-1	-	TRBJ2-7	TGTGCCAGCAGCCAAGATTCCGGGATCCCCTACGAGCAGTACTTC	CASSQDSGIPYEQYF
-	TRBV19	TRBD1	TRBJ2-1	TGTGCCAGTAGTCCCGACAGGGGGGTCACTTCCAATGAGCAGTTCTTC	CASSPDRGVTSNEQFF
-	TRBV20-1	-	TRBJ1-1	TGCAGTGCTAGCTCAGGGAACACTGAAGCTTTCTTT	CSASSGNTEAFF
once	TRBV4-3	-	TRBJ1-6	TGCGCCAGCAGCCAAACCAGATCGCTTTCACCCCTCCACTTT	CASSQTRSLSPLHF
-	TRBV7-9	-	TRBJ2-5	TGTGCCAGCAGCTTAGTTTGGGGGAAGGAGACCCAGTACTTC	CASSLVWGKETQYF
-	TRBV5-6	-	TRBJ2-2	TGTGCCAGCAGCTTAACGTCCACCGGGGAGCTGTTTTTT	CASSLTSTGELFF
-	TRBV5-1	TRBD2	TRBJ2-2	TGCGCCAGCAGTACCACCCCTAGCGGGAGCCACACCGGGGAGCTGTTTTTT	CASSTTPSGSHTGELFF
-	TRBV20-1	TRBD2	TRBJ2-1	TGCAGTGCTGAAACCGGGACTAGCGACCGCTACAATGAGCAGTTCTTC	CSAETGTSDRYNEQFF
-	TRBV18	TRBD1	TRBJ2-7	TGTGCCAGCTCACCAAACAGGGGAGCGTCTGGTGACGAGCAGTACTTC	CASSPNRGASGDEQYF
-	TRBV21-1	-	TRBJ2-3	TGTGCCAGCAGCAACCGGCCCTTCCAGCGGGAGGAGGGGGATACGCAGTATTTT	CASSNRPFQREEGDTQYF
-	TRBV6-5	-	TRBJ2-7	TGTGCCAGCAGTTACTCGACGCGGGGGCCGGGGGAGCAGTACTTC	CASSYSTRGPGEQYF
once	TRBV5-8	TRBD2	TRBJ2-3	TGTGCCAGCATCCCGACGCGGGAGGGCCTGTATACGCAGTATTTT	CASIPTREGLYTQYF
-	TRBV30	TRBD1	TRBJ1-3	TGTGCCTGGAGTGTACAGGGGACTGGAAACACCATATATTTT	CAWSVQGTGNTIYF
once	TRBV4-2	-	TRBJ2-7	TGTGCCAGCAGCCATCCCCCATCCGGGACCAAGCTTGGTTACGAGCAGTACTTC	CASSHPPSGTKLGYEQYF
-	TRBV20-1	-	TRBJ1-1	TGCAGTGCCGGGACGTTGAGTGAAGCTTTCTTT	CSAGTLSEAFF
-	TRBV9	-	TRBJ2-1	TGTGCCAGCAGCTCCCACCAGGGCTCCTACAATGAGCAGTTCTTC	CASSSHQGSYNEQFF
-	TRBV7-6	TRBD2	TRBJ2-2	TGTGCCAGCAGCTTAGCGGGACTAGCAAACACCGGGGAGCTGTTTTTT	CASSLAGLANTGELFF
-	TRBV28	TRBD1	TRBJ2-3	TGTGCCAGCAGTTTATCCCTGACAGGGGTGTTAGTTACGCAGTATTTT	CASSLSLTGVLVTQYF
-	TRBV6-6	-	TRBJ1-5	TGTGCCAGCAGTTACCTCAGGGACAATCAGCCCCAGCATTTT	CASSYLRDNQPQHF
-	TRBV29-1	TRBD2	TRBJ2-2	TGCAGCGTTCTCCTGAGCGGGGCGTACACCGGGGAGCTGTTTTTT	CSVLLSGAYTGELFF
-	TRBV28	-	TRBJ2-1	TGTGCCAGCAGTCTCCGGACTACCGAGCAGTTCTTC	CASSLRTTEQFF